This T cell receptor beta chain stems from a study of cytomegalovirus exposure and HLA in healthy donors. Worth noting for this clone: The target antigen is unknown.

General study findings and limits: V- and J-gene trimming of TCR beta was linked (in a later analysis) to a missense DCLRE1C variant.

The CDR3 spans 13 residues. Germline V gives CDR1 SQVTM, CDR2 ANQGSEA. V lost 6 bases and J 4 bases, leaving 15 bases between the germline ends. PCR involved 60 Vbeta and 13 Jbeta primers. Assay used: immunoSEQ multiplex PCR; TCRdb lists only in-frame clones, some missing. The sample records around 150,000 clones, just under 80% being singletons. J is TRBJ1-1 and V is TRBV29-1; D gene ambiguous. Sequencing used PBMCs. This receptor was identified in a man aged 25-45 years in good health and CMV-seronegative. This CDR3 reads CSVVRAYGTEAFF. The CDR3 nucleotides are TGCAGCGTGGTGCGGGCATACGGCACTGAAGCTTTCTTT.